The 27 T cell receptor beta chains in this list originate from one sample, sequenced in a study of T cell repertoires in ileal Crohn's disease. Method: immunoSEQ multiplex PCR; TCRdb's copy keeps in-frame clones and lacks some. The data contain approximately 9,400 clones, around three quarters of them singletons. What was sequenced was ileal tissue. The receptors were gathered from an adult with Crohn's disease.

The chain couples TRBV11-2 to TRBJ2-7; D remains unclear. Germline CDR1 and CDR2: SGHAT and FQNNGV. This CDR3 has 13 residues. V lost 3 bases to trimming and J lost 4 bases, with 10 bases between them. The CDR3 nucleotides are TGTGCCAGCAGCTTCGCAGGAAAGTACGAGCAGTACTTC. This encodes CASSFAGKYEQYF.

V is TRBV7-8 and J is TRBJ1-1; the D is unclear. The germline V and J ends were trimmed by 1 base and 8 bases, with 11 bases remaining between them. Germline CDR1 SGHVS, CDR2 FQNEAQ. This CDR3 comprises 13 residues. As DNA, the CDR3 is TGTGCCAGCAGCTTAGAACTGACTAGGGAAGCTTTCTTT. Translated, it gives CASSLELTREAFF.

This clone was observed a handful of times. DNA for the CDR3: TGCAGCGTATGGGGCCCTTCCTACGAGCAGTACTTC. As protein: CSVWGPSYEQYF. The rearrangement links TRBV29-1 to TRBJ2-7; TRBD1 might be the D (5 bases). The CDR3 runs 12 residues. Germline-derived CDR1 and CDR2 are SQVTM and ANQGSEA. Trimming removed 6 bases at V and 1 base at J, with 10 bases between.

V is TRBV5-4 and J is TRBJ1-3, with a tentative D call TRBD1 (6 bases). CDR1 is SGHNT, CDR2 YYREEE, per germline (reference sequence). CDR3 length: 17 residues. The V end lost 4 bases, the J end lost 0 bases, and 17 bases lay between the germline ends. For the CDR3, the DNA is TGTGCCAGCAGCCCTGCGGCAGGGGTAAGCTCTGGAAACACCATATATTTT. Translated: CASSPAAGVSSGNTIYF.

CDR3 nucleotide sequence: TGTGCCTGGAAAGGGGTGGGGAGGGGGGCGGAAGCTTTCTTT. It translates to CAWKGVGRGAEAFF. This rearrangement joins TRBV30 to TRBJ1-1, with a tentative D call TRBD1 (6 bases). With 4 bases removed from V and 8 bases from J, the gap between germline ends came to 20 bases. Germline CDR1 reads GTSNPN; CDR2 reads SVGIG (reference sequence). The CDR3 sequence is 14 residues long.

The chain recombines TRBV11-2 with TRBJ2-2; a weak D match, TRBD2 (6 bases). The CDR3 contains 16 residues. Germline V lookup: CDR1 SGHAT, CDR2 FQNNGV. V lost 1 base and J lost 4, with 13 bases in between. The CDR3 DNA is TGTGCCAGCAGCTTAGCTTTTCTAGCGTCCACCGGGGAGCTGTTTTTT. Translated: CASSLAFLASTGELFF.

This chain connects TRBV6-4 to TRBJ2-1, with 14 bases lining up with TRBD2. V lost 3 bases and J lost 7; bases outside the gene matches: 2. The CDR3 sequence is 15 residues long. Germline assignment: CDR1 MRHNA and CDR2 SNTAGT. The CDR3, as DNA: TGTGCCAGCAGTGAGACTAGCGGGGGGGGGAATGAGCAGTTCTTC. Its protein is CASSETSGGGNEQFF.

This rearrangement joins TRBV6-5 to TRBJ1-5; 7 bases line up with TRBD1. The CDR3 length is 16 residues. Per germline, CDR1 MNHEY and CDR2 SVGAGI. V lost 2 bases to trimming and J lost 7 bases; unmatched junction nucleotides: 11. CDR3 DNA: TGTGCCAGCAGTTACGGCGGCAGGGGGTCGGGCCAGCCCCAGCATTTT. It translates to CASSYGGRGSGQPQHF.

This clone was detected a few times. The CDR3 loop is CASSHGTSIRNVLEQYF. CDR3 DNA sequence: TGTGCCAGCTCACACGGGACTAGTATTCGAAACGTACTCGAGCAGTACTTC. The chain has TRBV18 and TRBJ2-7, with 8 bases aligning to TRBD2. This CDR3 has 17 amino acids. The V and J ends lost 4 bases and 6 bases, in that order; junction bases with no gene match: 17. From germline, CDR1 is KGHSH and CDR2 LQKENI. The variable domain in full, with the rest retrieved from reference TRBV18 and TRBJ2-7, is NAGVMQNPRHLVRRRGQEARLRCSPMKGHSHVYWYRQLPEEGLKFMVYLQKENIIDESGMPKERFSAEFPKEGPSILRIQQVVRGDSAAYFCASSHGTSIRNVLEQYFGPGTRLTVT.

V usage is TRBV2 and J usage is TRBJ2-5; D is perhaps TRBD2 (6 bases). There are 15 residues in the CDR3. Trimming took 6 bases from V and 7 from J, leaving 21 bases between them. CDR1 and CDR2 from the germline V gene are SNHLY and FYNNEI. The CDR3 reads CASRRPQNRAGTQYF. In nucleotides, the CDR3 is TGTGCCAGCAGGCGACCCCAAAATAGAGCGGGGACCCAGTACTTC.

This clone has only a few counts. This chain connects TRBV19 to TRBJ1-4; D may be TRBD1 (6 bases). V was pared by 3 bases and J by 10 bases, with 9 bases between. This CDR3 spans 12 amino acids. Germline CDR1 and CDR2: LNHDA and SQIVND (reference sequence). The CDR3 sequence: CASSIEGGKLFF. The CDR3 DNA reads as TGTGCCAGTAGTATTGAAGGGGGAAAACTGTTTTTT.

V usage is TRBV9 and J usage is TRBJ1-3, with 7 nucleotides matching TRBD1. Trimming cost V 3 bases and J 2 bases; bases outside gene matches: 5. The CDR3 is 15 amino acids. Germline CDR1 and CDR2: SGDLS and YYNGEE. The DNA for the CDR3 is TGTGCCAGCAGCGGGACAGGACTCGCTGGAAACACCATATATTTT. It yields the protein CASSGTGLAGNTIYF.

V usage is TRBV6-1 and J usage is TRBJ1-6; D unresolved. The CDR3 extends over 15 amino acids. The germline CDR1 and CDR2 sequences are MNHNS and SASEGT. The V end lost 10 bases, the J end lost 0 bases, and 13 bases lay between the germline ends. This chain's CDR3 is CAIELGSSYNSPLHF. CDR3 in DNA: TGTGCCATCGAATTGGGGAGCTCCTATAATTCACCCCTCCACTTT.

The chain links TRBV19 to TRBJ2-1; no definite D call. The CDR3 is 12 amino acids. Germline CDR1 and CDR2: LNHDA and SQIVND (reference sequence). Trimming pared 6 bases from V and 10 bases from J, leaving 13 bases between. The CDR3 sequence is CASRGVFEEQFF. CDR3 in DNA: TGTGCCAGTAGGGGCGTTTTCGAGGAGCAGTTCTTC.

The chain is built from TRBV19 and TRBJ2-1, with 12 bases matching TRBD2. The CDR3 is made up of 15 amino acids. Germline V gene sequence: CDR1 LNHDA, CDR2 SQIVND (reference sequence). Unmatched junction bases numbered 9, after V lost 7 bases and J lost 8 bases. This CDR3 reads CASNSLAGGFDEQFF. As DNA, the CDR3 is TGTGCCAGTAATAGCCTAGCGGGGGGGTTCGATGAGCAGTTCTTC.

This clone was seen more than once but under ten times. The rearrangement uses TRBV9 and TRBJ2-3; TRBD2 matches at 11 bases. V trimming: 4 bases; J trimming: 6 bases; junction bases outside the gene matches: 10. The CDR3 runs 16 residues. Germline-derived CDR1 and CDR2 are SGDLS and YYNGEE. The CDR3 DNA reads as TGTGCCAGCAGCCCAAGACTAGCGGGACCCGGGGATACGCAGTATTTT. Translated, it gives CASSPRLAGPGDTQYF.

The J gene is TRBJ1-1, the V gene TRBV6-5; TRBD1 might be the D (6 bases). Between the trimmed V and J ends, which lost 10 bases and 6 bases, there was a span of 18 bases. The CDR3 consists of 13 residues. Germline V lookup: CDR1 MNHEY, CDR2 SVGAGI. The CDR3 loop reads CATHNRARAEAFF. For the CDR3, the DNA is TGTGCCACCCATAACAGGGCTCGGGCTGAAGCTTTCTTT.

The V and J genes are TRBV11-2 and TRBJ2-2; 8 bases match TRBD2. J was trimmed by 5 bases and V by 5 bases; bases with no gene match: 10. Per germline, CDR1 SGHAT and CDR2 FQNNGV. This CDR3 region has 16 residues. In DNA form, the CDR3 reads TGTGCCAGCAGCCGAAACGGGCGGGAGGCGACCGGGGAGCTGTTTTTT. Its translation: CASSRNGREATGELFF.

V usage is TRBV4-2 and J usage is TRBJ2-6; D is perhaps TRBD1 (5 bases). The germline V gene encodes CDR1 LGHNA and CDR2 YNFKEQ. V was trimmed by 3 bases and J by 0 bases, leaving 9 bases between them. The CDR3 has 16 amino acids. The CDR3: CASSQDTRSGANVLTF. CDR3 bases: TGTGCCAGCAGCCAGGACACCCGCTCTGGGGCCAACGTCCTGACTTTC.

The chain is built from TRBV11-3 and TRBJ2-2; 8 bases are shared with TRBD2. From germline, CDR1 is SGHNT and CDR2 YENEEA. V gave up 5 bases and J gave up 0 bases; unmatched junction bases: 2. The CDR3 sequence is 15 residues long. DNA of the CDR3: TGTGCCAGCAGCCCCGGGAGGGCGAACACCGGGGAGCTGTTTTTT. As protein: CASSPGRANTGELFF.

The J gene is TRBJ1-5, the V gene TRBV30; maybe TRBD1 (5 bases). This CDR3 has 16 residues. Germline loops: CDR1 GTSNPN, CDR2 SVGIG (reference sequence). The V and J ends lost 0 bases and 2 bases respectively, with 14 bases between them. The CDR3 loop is CAWSVRGGRGNQPQHF. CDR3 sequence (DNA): TGTGCCTGGAGTGTACGGGGGGGTCGGGGCAATCAGCCCCAGCATTTT.

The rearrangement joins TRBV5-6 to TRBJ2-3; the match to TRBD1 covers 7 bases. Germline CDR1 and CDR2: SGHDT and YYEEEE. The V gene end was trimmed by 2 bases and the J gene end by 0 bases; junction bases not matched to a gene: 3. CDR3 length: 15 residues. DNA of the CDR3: TGTGCCAGCAGCTTCCGGGACAGAAGCACAGATACGCAGTATTTT. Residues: CASSFRDRSTDTQYF.

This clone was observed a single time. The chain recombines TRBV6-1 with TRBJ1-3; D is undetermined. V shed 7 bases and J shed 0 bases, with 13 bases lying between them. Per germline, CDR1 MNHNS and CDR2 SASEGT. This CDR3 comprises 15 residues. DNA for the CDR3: TGTGCCAGCACCACTCTGCAGGTCTCTGGAAACACCATATATTTT. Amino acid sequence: CASTTLQVSGNTIYF.

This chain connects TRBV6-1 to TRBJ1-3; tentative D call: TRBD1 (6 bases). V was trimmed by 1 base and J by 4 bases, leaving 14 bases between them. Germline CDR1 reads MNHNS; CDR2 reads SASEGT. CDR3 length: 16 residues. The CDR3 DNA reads TGTGCCAGCAGTGAAGTAGCGGGGGGGCCGGGAAACACCATATATTTT. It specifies CASSEVAGGPGNTIYF.

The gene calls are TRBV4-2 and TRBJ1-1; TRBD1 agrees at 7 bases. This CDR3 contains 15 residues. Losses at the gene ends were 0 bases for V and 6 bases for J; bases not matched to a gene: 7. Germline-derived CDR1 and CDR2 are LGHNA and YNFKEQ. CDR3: CASSQEQGRQAEAFF. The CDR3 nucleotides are TGTGCCAGCAGCCAAGAACAGGGGCGTCAGGCTGAAGCTTTCTTT.

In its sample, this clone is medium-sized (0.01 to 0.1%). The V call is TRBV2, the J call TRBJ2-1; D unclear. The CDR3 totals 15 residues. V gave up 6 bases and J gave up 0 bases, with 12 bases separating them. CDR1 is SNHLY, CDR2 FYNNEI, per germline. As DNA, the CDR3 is TGTGCCAGCAGCCCCGCTCCGAGCTCCTACAATGAGCAGTTCTTC. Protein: CASSPAPSSYNEQFF.

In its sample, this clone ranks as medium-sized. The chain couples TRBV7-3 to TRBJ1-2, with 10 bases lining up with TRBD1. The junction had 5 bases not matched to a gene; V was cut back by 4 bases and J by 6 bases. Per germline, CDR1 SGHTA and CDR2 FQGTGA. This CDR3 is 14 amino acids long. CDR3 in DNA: TGTGCCAGCAGCTCAGGCGGACAGGGGGATGGCTACACCTTC. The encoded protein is CASSSGGQGDGYTF. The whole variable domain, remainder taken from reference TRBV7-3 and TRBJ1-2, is GAGVSQTPSNKVTEKGKYVELRCDPISGHTALYWYRQSLGQGPEFLIYFQGTGAADDSGLPNDRFFAVRPEGSVSTLKIQRTERGDSAVYLCASSSGGQGDGYTFGSGTRLTVV.